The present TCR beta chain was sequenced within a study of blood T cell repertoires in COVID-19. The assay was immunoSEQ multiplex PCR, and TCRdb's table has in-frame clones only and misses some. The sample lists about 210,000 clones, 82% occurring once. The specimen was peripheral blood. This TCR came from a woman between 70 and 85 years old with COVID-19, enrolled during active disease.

This chain's CDR3 is CASSQPGQGTSPCTF. For the CDR3, the DNA is TGTGCCAGCAGCCAGCCGGGACAGGGAACGTCTCCTTGCACCTTC. This rearrangement joins TRBV5-4 to TRBJ1-2; 9 bases are shared with TRBD1. Germline assignment: CDR1 SGHNT and CDR2 YYREEE (reference sequence). The CDR3 is made up of 15 amino acids. The J segment lost 13 bases and the V segment lost 4 bases, leaving 17 bases of the junction unmatched.